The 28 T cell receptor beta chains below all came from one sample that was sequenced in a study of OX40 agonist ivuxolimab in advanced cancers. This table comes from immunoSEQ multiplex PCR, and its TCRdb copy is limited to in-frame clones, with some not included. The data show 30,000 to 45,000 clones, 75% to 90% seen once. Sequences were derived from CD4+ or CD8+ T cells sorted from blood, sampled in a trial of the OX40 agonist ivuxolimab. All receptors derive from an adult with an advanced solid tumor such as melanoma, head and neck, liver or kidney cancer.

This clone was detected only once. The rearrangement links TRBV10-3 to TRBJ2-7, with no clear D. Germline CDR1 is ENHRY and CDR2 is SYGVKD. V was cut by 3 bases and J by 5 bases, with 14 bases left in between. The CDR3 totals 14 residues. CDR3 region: CAISDPNDKDEQYF. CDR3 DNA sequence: TGTGCCATCAGTGACCCAAATGATAAGGACGAGCAGTACTTC.

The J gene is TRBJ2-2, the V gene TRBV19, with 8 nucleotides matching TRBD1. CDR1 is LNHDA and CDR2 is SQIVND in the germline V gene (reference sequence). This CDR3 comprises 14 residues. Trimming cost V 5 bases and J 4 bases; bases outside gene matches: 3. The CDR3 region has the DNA TGTGCCAGTAGTCCCACAGGGGGCACCGGGGAGCTGTTTTTT. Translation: CASSPTGGTGELFF.

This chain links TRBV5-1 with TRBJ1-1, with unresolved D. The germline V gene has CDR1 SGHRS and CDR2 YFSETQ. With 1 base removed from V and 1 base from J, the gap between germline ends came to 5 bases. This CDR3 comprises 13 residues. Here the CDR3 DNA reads TGCGCCAGCAGCTTGATGTCGAACACTGAAGCTTTCTTT. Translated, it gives CASSLMSNTEAFF.

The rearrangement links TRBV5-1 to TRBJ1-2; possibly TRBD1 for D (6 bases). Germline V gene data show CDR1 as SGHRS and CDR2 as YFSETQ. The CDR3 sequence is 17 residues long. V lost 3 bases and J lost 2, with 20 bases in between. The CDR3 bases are TGCGCCAGCAGCTCCCGGAGAGAGGGGGGCGCCAACTATGGCTACACCTTC. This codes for CASSSRREGGANYGYTF.

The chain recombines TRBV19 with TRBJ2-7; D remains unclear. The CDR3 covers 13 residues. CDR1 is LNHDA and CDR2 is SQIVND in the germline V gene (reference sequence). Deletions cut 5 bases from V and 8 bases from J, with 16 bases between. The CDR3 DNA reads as TGTGCCAGTAGTTCCCGGACCGGAGAAAAGCAGTACTTC. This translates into CASSSRTGEKQYF. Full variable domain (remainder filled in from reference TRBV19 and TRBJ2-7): DGGITQSPKYLFRKEGQNVTLSCEQNLNHDAMYWYRQDPGQGLRLIYYSQIVNDFQKGDIAEGYSVSREKKESFPLTVTSAQKNPTAFYLCASSSRTGEKQYFGPGTRLTVT.

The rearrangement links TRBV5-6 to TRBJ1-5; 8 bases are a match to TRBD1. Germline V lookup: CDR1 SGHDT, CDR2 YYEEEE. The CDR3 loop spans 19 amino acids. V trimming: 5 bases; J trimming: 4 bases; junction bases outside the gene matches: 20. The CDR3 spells CASRFPTPDRELGNQPQHF. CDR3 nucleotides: TGTGCCAGCAGATTTCCCACTCCGGACAGGGAGCTCGGTAATCAGCCCCAGCATTTT.

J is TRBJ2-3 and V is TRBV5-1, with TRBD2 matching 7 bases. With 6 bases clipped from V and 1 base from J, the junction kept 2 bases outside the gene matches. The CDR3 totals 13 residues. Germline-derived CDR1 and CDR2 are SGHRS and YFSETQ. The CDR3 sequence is CASNRGGTDTQYF. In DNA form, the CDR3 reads TGCGCCAGCAACCGGGGGGGCACAGATACGCAGTATTTT.

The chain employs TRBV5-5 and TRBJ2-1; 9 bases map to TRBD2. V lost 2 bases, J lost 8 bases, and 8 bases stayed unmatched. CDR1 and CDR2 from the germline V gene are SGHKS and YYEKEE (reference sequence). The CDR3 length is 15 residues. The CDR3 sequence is CASSLWGSGSDEQFF. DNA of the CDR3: TGTGCCAGCAGCTTATGGGGTAGCGGGAGTGATGAGCAGTTCTTC.

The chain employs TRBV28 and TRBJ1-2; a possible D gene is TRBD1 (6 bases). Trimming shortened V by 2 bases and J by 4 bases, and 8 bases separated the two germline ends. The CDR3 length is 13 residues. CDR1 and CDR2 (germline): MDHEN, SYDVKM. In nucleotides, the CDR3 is TGTGCCAGCAGTTTAACAGGGTCCTATGGCTACACCTTC. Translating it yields CASSLTGSYGYTF.

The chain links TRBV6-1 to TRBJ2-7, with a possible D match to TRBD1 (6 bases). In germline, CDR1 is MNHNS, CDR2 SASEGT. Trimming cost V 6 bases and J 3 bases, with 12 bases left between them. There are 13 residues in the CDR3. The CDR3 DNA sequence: TGTGCCAGCAGCTTGACAGGAGTCTACGAGCAGTACTTC. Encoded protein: CASSLTGVYEQYF.

The CDR3 loop is CASSEEANTEAFF. In DNA form, the CDR3 reads TGTGCCAGCAGTGAAGAGGCGAACACTGAAGCTTTCTTT. The genes are TRBV6-1 and TRBJ1-1; D remains unclear. In germline, CDR1 is MNHNS, CDR2 SASEGT. The V gene lost 1 base and the J gene lost 1 base, with 4 bases spanning the gap. This CDR3 contains 13 residues.

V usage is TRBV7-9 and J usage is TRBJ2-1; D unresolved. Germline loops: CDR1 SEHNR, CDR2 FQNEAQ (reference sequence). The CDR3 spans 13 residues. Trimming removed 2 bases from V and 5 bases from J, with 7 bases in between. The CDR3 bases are TGTGCCAGCAGCTTAATGGGAAACAATGAGCAGTTCTTC. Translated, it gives CASSLMGNNEQFF.

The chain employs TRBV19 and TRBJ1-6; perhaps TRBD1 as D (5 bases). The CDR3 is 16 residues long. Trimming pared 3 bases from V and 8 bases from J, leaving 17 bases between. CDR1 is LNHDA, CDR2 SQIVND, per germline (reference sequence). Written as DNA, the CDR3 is TGTGCCAGTAGTATCTCCGGCCCCCGAGGGGATTCACCCCTCCACTTT. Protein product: CASSISGPRGDSPLHF.

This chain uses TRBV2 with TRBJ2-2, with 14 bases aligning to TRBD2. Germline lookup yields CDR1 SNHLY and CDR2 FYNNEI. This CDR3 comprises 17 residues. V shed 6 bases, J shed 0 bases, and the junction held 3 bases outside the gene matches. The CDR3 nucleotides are TGTGCCAGCAGCCGGACTAGCGGGGGGCCGAACACCGGGGAGCTGTTTTTT. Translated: CASSRTSGGPNTGELFF.

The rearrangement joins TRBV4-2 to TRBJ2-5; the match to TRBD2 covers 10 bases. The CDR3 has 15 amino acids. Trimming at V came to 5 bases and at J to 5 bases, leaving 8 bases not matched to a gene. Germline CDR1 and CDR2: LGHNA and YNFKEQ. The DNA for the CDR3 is TGTGCCAGCAGCGAAACTAGCGGGGCTAGGGAGACCCAGTACTTC. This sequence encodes CASSETSGARETQYF.

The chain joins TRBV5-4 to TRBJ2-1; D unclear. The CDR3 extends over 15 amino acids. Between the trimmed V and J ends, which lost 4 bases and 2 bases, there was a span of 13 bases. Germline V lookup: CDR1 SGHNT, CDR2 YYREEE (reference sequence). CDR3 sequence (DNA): TGTGCCAGCAGCCCGAATTCTGGGACCTACAATGAGCAGTTCTTC. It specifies CASSPNSGTYNEQFF.

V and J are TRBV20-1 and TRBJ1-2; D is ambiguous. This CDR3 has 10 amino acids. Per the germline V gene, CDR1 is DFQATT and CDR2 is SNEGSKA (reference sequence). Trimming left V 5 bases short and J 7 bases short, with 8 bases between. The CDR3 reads CSAGDSGYTF. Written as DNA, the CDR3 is TGCAGTGCTGGGGATAGTGGCTACACCTTC.

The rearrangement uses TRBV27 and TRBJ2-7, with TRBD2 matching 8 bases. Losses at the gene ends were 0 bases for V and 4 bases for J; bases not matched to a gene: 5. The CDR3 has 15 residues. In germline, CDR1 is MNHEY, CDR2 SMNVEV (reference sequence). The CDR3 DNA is TGTGCCAGCAGTTTATCGGTTAGCGGGAATTACGAGCAGTACTTC. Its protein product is CASSLSVSGNYEQYF.

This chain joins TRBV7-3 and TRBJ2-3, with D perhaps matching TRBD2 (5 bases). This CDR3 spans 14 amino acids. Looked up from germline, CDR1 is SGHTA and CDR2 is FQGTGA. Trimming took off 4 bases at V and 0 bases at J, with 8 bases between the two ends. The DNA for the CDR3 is TGTGCCAGCAGCTCTCGCGGGAGCACAGATACGCAGTATTTT. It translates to CASSSRGSTDTQYF. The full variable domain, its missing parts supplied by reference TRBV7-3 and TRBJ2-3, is GAGVSQTPSNKVTEKGKYVELRCDPISGHTALYWYRQSLGQGPEFLIYFQGTGAADDSGLPNDRFFAVRPEGSVSTLKIQRTERGDSAVYLCASSSRGSTDTQYFGPGTRLTVL.

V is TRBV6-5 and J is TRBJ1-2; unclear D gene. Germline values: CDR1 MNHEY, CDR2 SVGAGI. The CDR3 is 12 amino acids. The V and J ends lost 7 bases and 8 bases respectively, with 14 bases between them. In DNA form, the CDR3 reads TGTGCCAGCACTAGGGCCCACGGAGGCTACACCTTC. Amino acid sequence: CASTRAHGGYTF.

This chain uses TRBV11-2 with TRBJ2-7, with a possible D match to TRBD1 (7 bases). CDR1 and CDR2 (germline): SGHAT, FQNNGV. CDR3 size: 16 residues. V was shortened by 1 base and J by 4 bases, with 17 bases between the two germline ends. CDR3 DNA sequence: TGTGCCAGCAGCTTAGGGTACGGCGGGACAGATTACGAGCAGTACTTC. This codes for CASSLGYGGTDYEQYF. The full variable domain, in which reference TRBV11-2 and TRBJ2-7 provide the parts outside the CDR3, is EAGVAQSPRYKIIEKRQSVAFWCNPISGHATLYWYQQILGQGPKLLIQFQNNGVVDDSQLPKDRFSAERLKGVDSTLKIQPAKLEDSAVYLCASSLGYGGTDYEQYFGPGTRLTVT.

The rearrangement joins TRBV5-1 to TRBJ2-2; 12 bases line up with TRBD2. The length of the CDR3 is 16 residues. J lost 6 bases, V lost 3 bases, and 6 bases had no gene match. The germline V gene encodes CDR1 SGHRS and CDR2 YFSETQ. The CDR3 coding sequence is TGCGCCAGCAGCTCGCTAGCGGGGGGGCAAGCCGGGGAGCTGTTTTTT. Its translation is CASSSLAGGQAGELFF.

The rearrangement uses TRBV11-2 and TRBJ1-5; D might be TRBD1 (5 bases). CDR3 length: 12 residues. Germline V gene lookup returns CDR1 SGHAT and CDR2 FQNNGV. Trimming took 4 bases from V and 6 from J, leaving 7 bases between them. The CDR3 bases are TGTGCCAGCAGCTCCCAGGGTCAGCCCCAGCATTTT. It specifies CASSSQGQPQHF.

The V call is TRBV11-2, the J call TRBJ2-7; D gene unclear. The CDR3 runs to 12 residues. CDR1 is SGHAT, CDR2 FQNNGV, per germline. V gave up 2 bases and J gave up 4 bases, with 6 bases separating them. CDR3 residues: CASSLTSYEQYF. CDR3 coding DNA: TGTGCCAGCAGCTTAACCTCGTACGAGCAGTACTTC. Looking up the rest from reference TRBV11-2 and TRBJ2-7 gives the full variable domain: EAGVAQSPRYKIIEKRQSVAFWCNPISGHATLYWYQQILGQGPKLLIQFQNNGVVDDSQLPKDRFSAERLKGVDSTLKIQPAKLEDSAVYLCASSLTSYEQYFGPGTRLTVT.

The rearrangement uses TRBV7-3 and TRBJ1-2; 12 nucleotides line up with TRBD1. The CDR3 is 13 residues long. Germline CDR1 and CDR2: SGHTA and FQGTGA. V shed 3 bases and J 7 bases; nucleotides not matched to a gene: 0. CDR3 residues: CASSLGQGAGYTF. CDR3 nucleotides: TGTGCCAGCAGCTTGGGACAGGGGGCTGGCTACACCTTC.

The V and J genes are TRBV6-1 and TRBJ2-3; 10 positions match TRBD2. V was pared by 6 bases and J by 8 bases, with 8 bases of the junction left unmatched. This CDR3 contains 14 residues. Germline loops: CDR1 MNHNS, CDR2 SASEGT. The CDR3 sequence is CASSGTSGMGTQYF. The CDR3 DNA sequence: TGTGCCAGCAGCGGAACTAGCGGGATGGGTACGCAGTATTTT.

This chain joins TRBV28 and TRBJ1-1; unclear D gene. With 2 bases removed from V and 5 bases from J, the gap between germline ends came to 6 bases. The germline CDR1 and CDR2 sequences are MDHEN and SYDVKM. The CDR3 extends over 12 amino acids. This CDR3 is CASSLGVTEAFF. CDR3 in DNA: TGTGCCAGCAGTTTAGGGGTTACTGAAGCTTTCTTT.

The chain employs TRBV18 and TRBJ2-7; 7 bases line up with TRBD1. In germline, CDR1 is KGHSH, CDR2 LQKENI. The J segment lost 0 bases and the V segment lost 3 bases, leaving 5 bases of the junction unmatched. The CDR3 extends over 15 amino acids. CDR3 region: CASSPLRGSSYEQYF. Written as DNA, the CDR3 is TGTGCCAGCTCACCCCTCAGGGGGAGCTCCTACGAGCAGTACTTC.